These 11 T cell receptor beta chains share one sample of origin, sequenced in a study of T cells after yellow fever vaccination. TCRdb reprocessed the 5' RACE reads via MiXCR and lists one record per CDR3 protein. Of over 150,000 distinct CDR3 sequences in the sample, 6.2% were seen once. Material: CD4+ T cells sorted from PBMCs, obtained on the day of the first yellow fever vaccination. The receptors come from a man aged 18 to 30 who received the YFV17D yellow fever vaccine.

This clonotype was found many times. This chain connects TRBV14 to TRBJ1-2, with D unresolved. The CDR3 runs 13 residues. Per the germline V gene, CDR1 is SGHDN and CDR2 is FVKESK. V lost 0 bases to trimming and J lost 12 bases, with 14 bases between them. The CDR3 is CASSQDPRRPHTF. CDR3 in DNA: TGTGCCAGCAGCCAAGATCCCCGGAGGCCCCACACCTTC.

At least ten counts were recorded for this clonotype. The CDR3 DNA sequence: TGTGCCAGCAGCCGCGTCGGCGGGACCTGGGATGAGCAGTTCTTC. Protein product: CASSRVGGTWDEQFF. The chain joins TRBV7-2 to TRBJ2-1, with TRBD2 as a possible D gene (6 bases). The CDR3 is 15 amino acids. The germline gives CDR1 SGHTA, CDR2 FQGNSA. V lost 5 bases to trimming and J lost 8 bases, with 19 bases between them. The entire variable domain, with the rest obtained from reference TRBV7-2 and TRBJ2-1, is as follows: GAGVSQSPSNKVTEKGKDVELRCDPISGHTALYWYRQSLGQGLEFLIYFQGNSAPDKSGLPSDRFSAERTGGSVSTLTIQRTQQEDSAVYLCASSRVGGTWDEQFFGPGTRLTVL.

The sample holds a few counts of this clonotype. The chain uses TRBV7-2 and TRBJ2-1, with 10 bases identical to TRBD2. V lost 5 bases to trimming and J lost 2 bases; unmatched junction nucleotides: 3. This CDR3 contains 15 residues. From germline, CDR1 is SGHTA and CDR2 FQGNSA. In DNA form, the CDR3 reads TGTGCCAGCAGCATAAGCGGGGGGGCCTACAATGAGCAGTTCTTC. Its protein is CASSISGGAYNEQFF.

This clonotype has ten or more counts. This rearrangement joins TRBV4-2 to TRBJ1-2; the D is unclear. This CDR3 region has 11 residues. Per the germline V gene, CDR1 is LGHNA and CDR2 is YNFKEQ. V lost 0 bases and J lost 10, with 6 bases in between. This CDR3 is CASSQEKDYTF. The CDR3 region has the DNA TGTGCCAGCAGCCAAGAGAAGGACTACACCTTC.

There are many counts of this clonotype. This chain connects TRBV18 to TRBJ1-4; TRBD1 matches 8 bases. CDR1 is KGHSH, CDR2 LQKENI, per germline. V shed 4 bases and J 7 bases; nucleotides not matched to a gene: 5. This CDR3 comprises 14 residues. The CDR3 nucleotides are TGTGCCAGCTCACACCGAGGACAGGGTGAAAAACTGTTTTTT. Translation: CASSHRGQGEKLFF.

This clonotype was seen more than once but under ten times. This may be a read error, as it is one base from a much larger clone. The CDR3 is CASRGSRTDTQYF. The CDR3, as DNA: TGTGCCAGCCGTGGGAGCAGAACAGATACGCAGTATTTT. This chain joins TRBV7-2 and TRBJ2-3, with D maybe TRBD2 (5 bases). Trimming took off 8 bases at V and 3 bases at J, with 12 bases between the two ends. Germline V gene lookup returns CDR1 SGHTA and CDR2 FQGNSA. CDR3 size: 13 residues.

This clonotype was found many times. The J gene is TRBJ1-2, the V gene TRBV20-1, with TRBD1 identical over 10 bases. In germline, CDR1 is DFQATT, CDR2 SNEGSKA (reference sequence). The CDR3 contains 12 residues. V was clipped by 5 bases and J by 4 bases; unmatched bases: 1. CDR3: CSAWTGGYGYTF. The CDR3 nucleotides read TGCAGTGCTTGGACAGGGGGCTATGGCTACACCTTC.

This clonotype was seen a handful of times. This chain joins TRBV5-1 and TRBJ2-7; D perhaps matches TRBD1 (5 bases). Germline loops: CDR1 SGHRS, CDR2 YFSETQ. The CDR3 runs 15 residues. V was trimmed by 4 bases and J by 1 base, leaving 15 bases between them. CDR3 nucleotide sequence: TGCGCCAGCAGCGTCACAGGCGACCTATCCTACGAGCAGTACTTC. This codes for CASSVTGDLSYEQYF.

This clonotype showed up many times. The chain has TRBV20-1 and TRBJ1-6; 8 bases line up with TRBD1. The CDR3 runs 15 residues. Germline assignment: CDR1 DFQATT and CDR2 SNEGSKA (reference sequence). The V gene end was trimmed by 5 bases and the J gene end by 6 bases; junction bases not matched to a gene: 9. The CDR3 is CSAFGQGFRNSPLHF. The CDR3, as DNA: TGCAGTGCTTTCGGACAGGGCTTCCGTAATTCACCCCTCCACTTT.

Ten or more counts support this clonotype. Written as DNA, the CDR3 is TGCGCCAGCAGCCCTACACGACAGGGCTATGGCTACACCTTC. Protein: CASSPTRQGYGYTF. This chain joins TRBV4-1 and TRBJ1-2; 7 nucleotides agree with TRBD1. The CDR3 is 14 residues long. Germline loops: CDR1 MGHRA, CDR2 YSYEKL. Unmatched junction bases numbered 6, after V lost 4 bases and J lost 4 bases.

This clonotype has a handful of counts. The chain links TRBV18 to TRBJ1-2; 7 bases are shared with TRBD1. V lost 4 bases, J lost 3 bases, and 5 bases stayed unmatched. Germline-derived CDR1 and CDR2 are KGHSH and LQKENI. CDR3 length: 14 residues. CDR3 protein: CASSLTGVDYGYTF. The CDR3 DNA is TGTGCCAGCTCACTCACAGGGGTGGACTATGGCTACACCTTC.